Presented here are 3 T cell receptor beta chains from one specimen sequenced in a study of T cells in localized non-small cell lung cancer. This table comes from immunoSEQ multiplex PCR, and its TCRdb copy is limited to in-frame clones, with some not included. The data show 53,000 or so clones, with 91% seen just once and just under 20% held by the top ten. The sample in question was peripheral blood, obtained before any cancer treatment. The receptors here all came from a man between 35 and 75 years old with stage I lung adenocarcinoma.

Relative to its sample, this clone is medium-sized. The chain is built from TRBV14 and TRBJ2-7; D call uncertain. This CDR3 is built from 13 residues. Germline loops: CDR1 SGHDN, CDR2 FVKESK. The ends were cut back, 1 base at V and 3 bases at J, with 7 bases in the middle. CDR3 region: CASSQVRGYEQYF. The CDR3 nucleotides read TGTGCCAGCAGCCAAGTTCGCGGCTACGAGCAGTACTTC.

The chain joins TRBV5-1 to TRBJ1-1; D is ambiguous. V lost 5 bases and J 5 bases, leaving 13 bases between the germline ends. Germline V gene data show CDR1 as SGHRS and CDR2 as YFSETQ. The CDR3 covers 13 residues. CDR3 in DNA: TGCGCCAGCAGGGTTGCAGATGGGACTGAAGCTTTCTTT. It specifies CASRVADGTEAFF.

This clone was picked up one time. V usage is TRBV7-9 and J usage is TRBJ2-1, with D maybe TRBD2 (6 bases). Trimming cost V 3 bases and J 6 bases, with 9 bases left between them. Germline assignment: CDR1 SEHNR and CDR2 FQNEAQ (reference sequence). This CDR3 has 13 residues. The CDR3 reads CASSLGDSNEQFF. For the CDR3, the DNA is TGTGCCAGCAGCTTGGGGGACTCCAATGAGCAGTTCTTC.